The clone carrying this T cell receptor (beta chain) was seen a single time. Its specificity is unknown. One end of the junction does not line up with germline, which may come from a read error. This CDR3 region has 16 residues. Germline CDR1 reads LNHDA; CDR2 reads SQIVND (reference sequence). These data come from a study of cytomegalovirus exposure and HLA in healthy donors. Study results and caveats: Sequences of the TCR beta chain were said to predict the HLA-A and HLA-B alleles of most subjects accurately. Links to common viral pathogens appeared, in a later analysis, for several of the most significant clusters.

The donors were healthy bone marrow donors. With 60 Vbeta and 13 Jbeta primers, the PCR was carried out. Sequenced by immunoSEQ multiplex PCR; TCRdb stores in-frame clones only, minus some. The table lists under 130,000 clones, 83% of them singletons. This sequence originates from a man in his late teens or twenties in good health and CMV-seronegative. This chain links TRBV19 with TRBJ2-1, with TRBD2 identical over 15 bases. Sequenced: PBMCs. The CDR3: CACSIWTSGRGNEQFF. CDR3 DNA: TGTGCCTGTAGTATCTGGACTAGCGGGAGGGGAAATGAGCAGTTCTTC.